These 24 T cell receptor beta chains came from one sample sequenced in a study of T-cell reconstitution after alpha-beta-depleted transplantation in children. The TCRbeta library was prepared with unique molecular identifiers. Using its own MiXCR run on the PCR reads, TCRdb lists one record per CDR3 protein. The top ten clones hold around 0.79% of a sample with 600,000 to 800,000 distinct CDR3 sequences, roughly 14% of them seen once. Specimen: PBMCs, collected before TCRalphabeta/CD19-depleted stem cell transplant. Receptors were obtained from a girl aged 2-15 years with congenital amegakaryocytic thrombocytopenia, due to receive a stem cell transplant.

The sample holds many counts of this clonotype. The V gene is TRBV20-1, the J gene TRBJ1-3; D remains ambiguous. The germline V and J ends were trimmed by 5 bases and 0 bases, with 11 bases remaining between them. The CDR3 loop spans 14 amino acids. From germline, CDR1 is DFQATT and CDR2 SNEGSKA (reference sequence). The CDR3 loop is CSAGNWFSGNTIYF. CDR3 in DNA: TGCAGTGCTGGGAACTGGTTCTCTGGAAACACCATATATTTT.

The chain has TRBV5-1 and TRBJ1-2, with TRBD1 matching over 7 bases. The CDR3 loop spans 14 amino acids. Germline lookup yields CDR1 SGHRS and CDR2 YFSETQ. Trimming removed 7 bases from V and 2 bases from J; junction bases left unmatched: 8. The CDR3 spells CASHTGTANYGYTF. The CDR3 DNA is TGCGCCAGCCATACCGGGACAGCAAACTATGGCTACACCTTC.

V gene TRBV3-1 combines with J gene TRBJ2-7; 10 bases align to TRBD1. V lost 5 bases, J lost 4 bases, and 2 bases stayed unmatched. The length of the CDR3 is 13 residues. The V gene's germline CDR1 is LGHDT and CDR2 YNNKEL (reference sequence). This CDR3 reads CASSEDRGYEQYF. CDR3 DNA sequence: TGTGCCAGCAGCGAGGACAGGGGGTACGAGCAGTACTTC.

The chain carries TRBV5-6 and TRBJ2-1; 8 bases align to TRBD2. CDR3 length: 15 residues. J gave up 5 bases and V 1 base, and 5 bases lay outside the gene matches. Looked up from germline, CDR1 is SGHDT and CDR2 is YYEEEE. The CDR3 is CASSLLLADDNEQFF. The CDR3 DNA is TGTGCCAGCAGCTTGTTACTAGCGGACGACAATGAGCAGTTCTTC.

This clonotype came up a few times. This chain connects TRBV20-1 to TRBJ2-1; TRBD2 matches at 12 bases. Germline values: CDR1 DFQATT, CDR2 SNEGSKA (reference sequence). V shed 3 bases and J 4 bases; nucleotides not matched to a gene: 4. The CDR3 consists of 15 residues. CDR3 amino acids: CSARTSGSLYNEQFF. The CDR3 DNA is TGCAGTGCTAGGACTAGCGGGAGTCTATACAATGAGCAGTTCTTC.

This clonotype was observed at least ten times. The chain combines TRBV11-2 with TRBJ2-1, with D perhaps TRBD2 (5 bases). In germline, CDR1 is SGHAT, CDR2 FQNNGV. Trimming cost V 5 bases and J 8 bases, with 10 bases left between them. The CDR3 length is 12 residues. The CDR3 nucleotides are TGTGCCAGCAGCCCGACTAACCATGAGCAGTTCTTC. This gives the protein CASSPTNHEQFF.

J is TRBJ2-3 and V is TRBV5-1; 8 bases are a match to TRBD2. The V gene end was trimmed by 9 bases and the J gene end by 3 bases; junction bases not matched to a gene: 12. Germline V lookup: CDR1 SGHRS, CDR2 YFSETQ. This CDR3 has 15 amino acids. The CDR3 DNA reads as TGCGCCACCCAACCGACGGGAGGGCCGACAGATACGCAGTATTTT. Its protein product is CATQPTGGPTDTQYF.

The chain uses TRBV20-1 and TRBJ2-3; TRBD2 matches at 9 bases. CDR1 and CDR2 (germline): DFQATT, SNEGSKA (reference sequence). The CDR3 totals 15 residues. After removal of 3 bases from V and 2 bases from J, the junction contained 6 bases not matched to a gene. The CDR3 coding sequence is TGCAGTGCTAGCGGTGGACTAGCGTCCACAGATACGCAGTATTTT. It specifies CSASGGLASTDTQYF.

This clonotype was counted many times. The V and J genes are TRBV5-6 and TRBJ2-7; D possibly corresponds to TRBD1 (6 bases). The CDR3 extends over 14 amino acids. Trimming cost V 0 bases and J 3 bases, with 10 bases left between them. Germline CDR1 is SGHDT and CDR2 is YYEEEE. The CDR3 bases are TGTGCCAGCAGCTTGGACAGGGACCTCTACGAGCAGTACTTC. Protein sequence: CASSLDRDLYEQYF.

This clonotype was seen more than once but under ten times. The gene calls are TRBV4-1 and TRBJ2-1; possible D gene TRBD2, 7 bases. The CDR3 length is 15 residues. V lost 3 bases and J 4 bases, leaving 13 bases between the germline ends. CDR1 and CDR2 (germline): MGHRA, YSYEKL. The CDR3 coding sequence is TGCGCCAGCAGCCACGGAGGGGGGGGTTACAATGAGCAGTTCTTC. Protein sequence: CASSHGGGGYNEQFF.

The rearrangement links TRBV7-6 to TRBJ1-4; a possible D gene is TRBD1 (5 bases). This CDR3 has 15 residues. Germline CDR1 and CDR2: SGHVS and FNYEAQ. Trimming took 5 bases from V and 5 from J, leaving 15 bases between them. CDR3 bases: TGTGCCAGCAGCCCCTCTCGACAGCGCAATGAAAAACTGTTTTTT. Protein: CASSPSRQRNEKLFF.

This clonotype was detected many times. This chain connects TRBV10-3 to TRBJ2-7, with 7 positions matching TRBD1. The CDR3 spans 14 residues. CDR1 is ENHRY and CDR2 is SYGVKD in the germline V gene. The V gene end was trimmed by 6 bases and the J gene end by 5 bases; junction bases not matched to a gene: 10. CDR3 amino acids: CAIRTETGTDEQYF. In DNA form, the CDR3 reads TGTGCCATCAGGACCGAGACAGGGACCGACGAGCAGTACTTC.

This clonotype was seen more than once but under ten times. In nucleotides, the CDR3 is TGTGCCAGCAGCTCCTCTACAGCCGGGGAGCTGTTTTTT. It encodes CASSSSTAGELFF. The genes are TRBV7-9 and TRBJ2-2, with D uncertain. CDR3 size: 13 residues. Trimming cost V 4 bases and J 6 bases, with 9 bases left between them. CDR1 and CDR2 (germline): SEHNR, FQNEAQ (reference sequence).

This clonotype was recorded at least ten times. CDR3 nucleotides: TGCGCCAGCAGCTTGGTTTGGCCAGACAATGAGCAGTTCTTC. The encoded protein is CASSLVWPDNEQFF. The chain links TRBV5-1 to TRBJ2-1; D unresolved. CDR1 is SGHRS and CDR2 is YFSETQ in the germline V gene. This CDR3 has 14 amino acids. Trimming took off 0 bases at V and 5 bases at J, with 9 bases between the two ends.

The chain recombines TRBV5-1 with TRBJ2-3, with 11 nucleotides matching TRBD2. The CDR3 loop spans 16 amino acids. The V gene end was trimmed by 2 bases and the J gene end by 3 bases; junction bases not matched to a gene: 5. In germline, CDR1 is SGHRS, CDR2 YFSETQ. CDR3 loop: CASSLPGLAATDTQYF. The CDR3, as DNA: TGCGCCAGCAGCTTACCGGGACTAGCGGCGACAGATACGCAGTATTTT.

This clonotype has at least ten counts. CDR3 in amino acids: CASSSENLLWNYEQYF. The CDR3 DNA reads TGTGCCAGCAGCTCCGAAAACCTCCTTTGGAACTACGAGCAGTACTTC. V usage is TRBV11-2 and J usage is TRBJ2-7; D call uncertain. V lost 4 bases to trimming and J lost 3 bases, with 19 bases between them. The CDR3 totals 16 residues. Looked up from germline, CDR1 is SGHAT and CDR2 is FQNNGV.

Concerning this clonotype: This may be a read error: a much more frequent sequence differs by one nucleotide. The chain combines TRBV20-1 with TRBJ1-1; D not certain. The CDR3 runs 13 residues. CDR1 and CDR2 from the germline V gene are DFQATT and SNEGSKA (reference sequence). V was shortened by 0 bases and J by 0 bases, with 5 bases between the two germline ends. The DNA for the CDR3 is TGCAGTGCTAGAGATTGGGTGAACACTGAAGCTTTCTTT. It specifies CSARDWVNTEAFF.

This clonotype has at least ten counts. The rearrangement uses TRBV12-3 or TRBV12-4 and TRBJ2-7; a weak D match, TRBD1 (6 bases). V was cut by 4 bases and J by 4 bases, with 17 bases left in between. The CDR3 consists of 15 residues. The DNA for the CDR3 is TGTGCCAGCAGTTCGCTGGGACATTCGCGTTACGAGCAGTACTTC. It specifies CASSSLGHSRYEQYF.

This clonotype was seen a few times. The chain recombines TRBV7-8 with TRBJ1-3, with 12 positions matching TRBD1. The CDR3 totals 18 residues. CDR1 and CDR2 (germline): SGHVS, FQNEAQ. Trimming at V came to 4 bases and at J to 1 base, leaving 8 bases not matched to a gene. The chain's CDR3 is CASSYGTGGVLSGNTIYF. The DNA for the CDR3 is TGTGCCAGCAGCTATGGGACAGGGGGCGTTTTATCTGGAAACACCATATATTTT.

The rearrangement uses TRBV20-1 and TRBJ2-3, with TRBD2 identical over 8 bases. The germline V gene encodes CDR1 DFQATT and CDR2 SNEGSKA (reference sequence). The CDR3 length is 14 residues. The V gene end was trimmed by 2 bases and the J gene end by 5 bases; junction bases not matched to a gene: 6. The CDR3 sequence is CSARPGRARDTQYF. In nucleotides, the CDR3 is TGCAGTGCTAGACCCGGGAGGGCGAGAGATACGCAGTATTTT.

There are many counts of this clonotype. The chain couples TRBV5-1 to TRBJ1-2; TRBD1 agrees at 8 bases. This CDR3 has 14 residues. The V segment lost 5 bases and the J segment 8 bases; nucleotides outside the gene matches: 11. Germline V lookup: CDR1 SGHRS, CDR2 YFSETQ. Here the CDR3 reads CASREGQDIGGYTF. In DNA form, the CDR3 reads TGCGCCAGCAGGGAGGGACAGGACATAGGCGGCTACACCTTC.

This clonotype was picked up many times. J is TRBJ2-5 and V is TRBV7-9; D gene unclear. This CDR3 comprises 14 residues. Germline CDR1 reads SEHNR; CDR2 reads FQNEAQ (reference sequence). V lost 5 bases and J lost 1, with 11 bases in between. CDR3 protein: CASSPLGVQETQYF. As DNA, the CDR3 is TGTGCCAGCAGCCCTCTCGGCGTCCAAGAGACCCAGTACTTC.

This clonotype was detected many times. The rearrangement links TRBV12-3 or TRBV12-4 to TRBJ2-1, with D hard to call. The CDR3 covers 18 residues. V was cut by 6 bases and J by 1 base, with 22 bases left in between. Written as DNA, the CDR3 is TGTGCCAGCAGCCCCCCGGGCCACACTCTATGGTCCTACAATGAGCAGTTCTTC. Its protein product is CASSPPGHTLWSYNEQFF.

This clonotype was detected only a few times. This chain links TRBV7-9 with TRBJ2-2; unclear D gene. The CDR3 runs 13 residues. V dropped 5 bases and J dropped 6 bases, with 10 bases sitting between them. Per the germline V gene, CDR1 is SEHNR and CDR2 is FQNEAQ (reference sequence). CDR3 protein: CASSHVVAGELFF. The CDR3 nucleotides are TGTGCCAGCAGCCACGTGGTGGCCGGGGAGCTGTTTTTT.